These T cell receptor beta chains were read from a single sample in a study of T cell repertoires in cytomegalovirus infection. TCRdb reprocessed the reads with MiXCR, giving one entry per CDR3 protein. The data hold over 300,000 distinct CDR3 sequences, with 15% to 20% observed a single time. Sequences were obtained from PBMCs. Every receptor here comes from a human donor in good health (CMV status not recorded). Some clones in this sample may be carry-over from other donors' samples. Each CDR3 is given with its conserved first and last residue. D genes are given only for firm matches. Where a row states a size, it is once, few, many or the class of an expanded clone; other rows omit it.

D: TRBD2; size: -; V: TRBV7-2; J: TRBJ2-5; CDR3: CASSLAVLAGGQGETQYF; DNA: TGTGCCAGCAGCTTAGCCGTGTTAGCGGGGGGGCAGGGCGAGACCCAGTACTTC
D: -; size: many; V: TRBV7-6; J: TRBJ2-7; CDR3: CASSPSQGYEQYF; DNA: TGTGCCAGCAGCCCTAGTCAGGGGTACGAGCAGTACTTC
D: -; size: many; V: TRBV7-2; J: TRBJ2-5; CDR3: CASSSGVSGGETQYF; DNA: TGTGCCAGCAGCTCCGGAGTTAGTGGGGGGGAGACCCAGTACTTC
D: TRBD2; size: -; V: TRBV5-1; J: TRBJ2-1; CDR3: CASSLGLAGPTHEQFF; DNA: TGCGCCAGCAGCTTGGGGCTAGCGGGGCCCACACATGAGCAGTTCTTC
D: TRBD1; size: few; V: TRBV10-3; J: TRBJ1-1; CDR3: CAILGQGEAFF; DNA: TGTGCCATCCTAGGACAGGGCGAAGCTTTCTTT
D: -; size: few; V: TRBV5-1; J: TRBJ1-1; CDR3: CASSRLAGVNTEAFF; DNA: TGCGCCAGCAGCCGGCTTGCAGGAGTGAACACTGAAGCTTTCTTT
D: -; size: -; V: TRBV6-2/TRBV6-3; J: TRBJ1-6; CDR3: CASGPISDNSPLHF; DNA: TGTGCCAGCGGGCCTATCTCGGATAATTCACCCCTCCACTTT
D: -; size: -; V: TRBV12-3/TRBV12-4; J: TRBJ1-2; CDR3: CASSYGITRPYGYTF; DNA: TGTGCCAGCAGTTACGGCATTACAAGGCCCTATGGCTACACCTTC
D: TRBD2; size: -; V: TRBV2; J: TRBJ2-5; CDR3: CASSPGTTRETQYF; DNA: TGTGCCAGCAGCCCCGGGACTACGAGAGAGACCCAGTACTTC
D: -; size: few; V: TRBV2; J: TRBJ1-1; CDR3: CASSPNPGDTEAFF; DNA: TGTGCCAGCAGTCCGAACCCGGGGGACACTGAAGCTTTCTTT
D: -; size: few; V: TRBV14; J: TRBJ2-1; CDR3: CASSQDQGYKQFF; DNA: TGTGCCAGCAGCCAAGATCAGGGGTATAAGCAGTTCTTC
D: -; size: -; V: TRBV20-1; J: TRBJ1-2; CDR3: CSARGEGINYGYTF; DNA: TGCAGTGCTAGAGGGGAGGGAATCAACTATGGCTACACCTTC
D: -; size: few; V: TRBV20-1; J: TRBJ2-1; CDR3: CSASVGLEQFF; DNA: TGCAGTGCTAGTGTGGGGCTGGAGCAGTTCTTC
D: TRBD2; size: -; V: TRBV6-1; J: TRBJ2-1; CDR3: CASSERALAGDNEQFF; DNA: TGTGCCAGCAGTGAACGAGCGCTAGCGGGGGACAATGAGCAGTTCTTC
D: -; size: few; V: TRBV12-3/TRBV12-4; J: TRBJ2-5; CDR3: CASGNYQETQYF; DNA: TGTGCCAGCGGAAATTACCAAGAGACCCAGTACTTC
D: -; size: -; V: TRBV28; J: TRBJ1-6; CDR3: CASSLIGNSPLHF; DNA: TGTGCCAGCAGTCTTATCGGGAATTCACCCCTCCACTTT
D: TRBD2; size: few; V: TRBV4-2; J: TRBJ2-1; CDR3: CASSRTSGGASAYNEQFF; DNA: TGTGCCAGCAGCCGGACTAGCGGGGGGGCTTCGGCGTACAATGAGCAGTTCTTC
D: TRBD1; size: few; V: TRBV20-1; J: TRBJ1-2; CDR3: CSARGDSFYGYTF; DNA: TGCAGTGCTAGAGGGGACAGCTTCTATGGCTACACCTTC
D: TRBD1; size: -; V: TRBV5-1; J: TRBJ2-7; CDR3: CASSLEWDSATYEQYF; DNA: TGCGCCAGCAGCTTGGAGTGGGACAGTGCAACCTACGAGCAGTACTTC
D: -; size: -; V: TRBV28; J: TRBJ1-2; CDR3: CASSKGGNLNYGYTF; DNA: TGTGCCAGCAGTAAAGGGGGAAACCTTAACTATGGCTACACCTTC